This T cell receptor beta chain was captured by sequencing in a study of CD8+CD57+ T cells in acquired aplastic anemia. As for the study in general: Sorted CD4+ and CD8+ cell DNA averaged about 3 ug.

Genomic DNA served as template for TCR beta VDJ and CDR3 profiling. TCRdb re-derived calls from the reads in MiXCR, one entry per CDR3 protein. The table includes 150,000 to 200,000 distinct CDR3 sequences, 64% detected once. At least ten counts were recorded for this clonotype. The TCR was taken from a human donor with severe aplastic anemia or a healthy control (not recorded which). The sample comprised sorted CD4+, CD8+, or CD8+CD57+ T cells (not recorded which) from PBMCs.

The CDR3 DNA sequence: TGCGCCAGCAGCCTCTCAGGGGTCAGCGGCTACACCTTC. Translated, it gives CASSLSGVSGYTF. This sequence joins TRBV5-1 and TRBJ1-2; a possible D gene is TRBD1 (6 bases). Germline assignment: CDR1 SGHRS and CDR2 YFSETQ. The CDR3 is 13 amino acids. V lost 4 bases and J lost 8, with 15 bases in between.